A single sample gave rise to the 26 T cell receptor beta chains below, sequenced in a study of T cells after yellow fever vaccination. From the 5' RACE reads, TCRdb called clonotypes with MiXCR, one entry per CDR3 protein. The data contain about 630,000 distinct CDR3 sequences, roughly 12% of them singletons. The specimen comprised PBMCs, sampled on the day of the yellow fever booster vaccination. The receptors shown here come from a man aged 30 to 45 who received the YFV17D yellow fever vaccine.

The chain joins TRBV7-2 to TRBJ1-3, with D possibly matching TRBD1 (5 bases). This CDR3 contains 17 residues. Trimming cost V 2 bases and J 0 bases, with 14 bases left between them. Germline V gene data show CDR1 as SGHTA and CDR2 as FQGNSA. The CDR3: CASSLSGTGNSGNTIYF. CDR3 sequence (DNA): TGTGCCAGCAGCTTATCCGGGACGGGAAACTCTGGAAACACCATATATTTT. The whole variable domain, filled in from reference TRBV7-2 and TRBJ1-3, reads GAGVSQSPSNKVTEKGKDVELRCDPISGHTALYWYRQSLGQGLEFLIYFQGNSAPDKSGLPSDRFSAERTGGSVSTLTIQRTQQEDSAVYLCASSLSGTGNSGNTIYFGEGSWLTVV.

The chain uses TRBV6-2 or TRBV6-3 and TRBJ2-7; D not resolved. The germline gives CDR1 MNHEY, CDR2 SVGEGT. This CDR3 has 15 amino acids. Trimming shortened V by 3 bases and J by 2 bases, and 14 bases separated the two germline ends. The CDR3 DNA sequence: TGTGCCAGCAGTTATCGCCACGATCGACCCTACGAGCAGTACTTC. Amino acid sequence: CASSYRHDRPYEQYF.

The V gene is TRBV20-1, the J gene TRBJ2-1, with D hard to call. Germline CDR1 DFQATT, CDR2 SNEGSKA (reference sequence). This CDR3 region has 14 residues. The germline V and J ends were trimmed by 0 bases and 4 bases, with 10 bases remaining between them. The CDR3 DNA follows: TGCAGTGCTAGAGATCACAGCCAATACAATGAGCAGTTCTTC. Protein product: CSARDHSQYNEQFF.

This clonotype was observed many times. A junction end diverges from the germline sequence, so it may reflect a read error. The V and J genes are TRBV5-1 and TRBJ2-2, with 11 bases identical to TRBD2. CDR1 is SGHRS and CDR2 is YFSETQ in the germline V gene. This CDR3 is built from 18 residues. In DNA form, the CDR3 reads TGCGCCAGCAGCTTGGTTCCCCAGACTAGCGGGAACGCCGGGGAGCTGTTTTTT. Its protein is CASSLVPQTSGNAGELFF.

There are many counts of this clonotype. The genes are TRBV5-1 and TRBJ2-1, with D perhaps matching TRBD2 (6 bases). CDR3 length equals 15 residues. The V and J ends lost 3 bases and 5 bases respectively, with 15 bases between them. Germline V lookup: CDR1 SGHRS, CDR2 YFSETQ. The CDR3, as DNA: TGCGCCAGCAGCTCCGCGGGGCTTCACCACAATGAGCAGTTCTTC. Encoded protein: CASSSAGLHHNEQFF. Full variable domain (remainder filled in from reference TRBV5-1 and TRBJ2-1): KAGVTQTPRYLIKTRGQQVTLSCSPISGHRSVSWYQQTPGQGLQFLFEYFSETQRNKGNFPGRFSGRQFSNSRSEMNVSTLELGDSALYLCASSSAGLHHNEQFFGPGTRLTVL.

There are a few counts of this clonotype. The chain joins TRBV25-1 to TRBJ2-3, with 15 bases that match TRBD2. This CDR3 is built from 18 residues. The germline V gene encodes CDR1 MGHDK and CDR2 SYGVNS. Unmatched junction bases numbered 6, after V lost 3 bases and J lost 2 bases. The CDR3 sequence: CASSEGLAGGISTDTQYF. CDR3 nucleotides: TGTGCCAGCAGTGAGGGACTAGCGGGAGGAATTTCCACAGATACGCAGTATTTT.

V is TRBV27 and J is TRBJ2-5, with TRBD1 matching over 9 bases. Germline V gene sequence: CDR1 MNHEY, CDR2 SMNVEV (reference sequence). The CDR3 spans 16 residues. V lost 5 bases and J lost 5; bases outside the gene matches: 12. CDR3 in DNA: TGTGCCAGCAGTCCCGCTCGAACAGGGGGCGTTGAGACCCAGTACTTC. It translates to CASSPARTGGVETQYF.

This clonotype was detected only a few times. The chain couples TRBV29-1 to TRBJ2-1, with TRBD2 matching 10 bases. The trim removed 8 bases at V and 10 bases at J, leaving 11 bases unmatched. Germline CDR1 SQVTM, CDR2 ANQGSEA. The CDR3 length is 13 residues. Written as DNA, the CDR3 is TGCAGCACTTCCGGGACTAGCGATCTAGAGCAGTTCTTC. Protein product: CSTSGTSDLEQFF.

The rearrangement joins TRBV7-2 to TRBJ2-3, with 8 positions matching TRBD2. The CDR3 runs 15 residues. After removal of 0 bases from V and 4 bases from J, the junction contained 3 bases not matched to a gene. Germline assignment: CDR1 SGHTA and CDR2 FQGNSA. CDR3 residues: CASSLASGMADTQYF. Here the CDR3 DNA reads TGTGCCAGCAGCTTAGCTAGCGGGATGGCAGATACGCAGTATTTT.

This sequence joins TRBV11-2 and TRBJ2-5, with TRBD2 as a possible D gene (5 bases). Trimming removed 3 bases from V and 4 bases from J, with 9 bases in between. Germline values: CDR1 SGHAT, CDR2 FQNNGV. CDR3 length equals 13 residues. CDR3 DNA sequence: TGTGCCAGCAGCTTCGGGGTGTCAGAGACCCAGTACTTC. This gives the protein CASSFGVSETQYF.

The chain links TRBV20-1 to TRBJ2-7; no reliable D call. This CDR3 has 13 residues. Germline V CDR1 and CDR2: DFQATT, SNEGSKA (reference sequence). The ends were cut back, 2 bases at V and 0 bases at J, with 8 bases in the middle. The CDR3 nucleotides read TGCAGTGCTAGAAGGTCCCTCTCCTACGAGCAGTACTTC. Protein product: CSARRSLSYEQYF.

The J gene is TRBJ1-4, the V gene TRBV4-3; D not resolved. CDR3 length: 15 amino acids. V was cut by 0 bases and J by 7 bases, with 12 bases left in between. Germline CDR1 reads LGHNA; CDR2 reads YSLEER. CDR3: CASSQDNRFGEKLFF. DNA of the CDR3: TGCGCCAGCAGCCAAGATAATAGGTTTGGTGAAAAACTGTTTTTT.

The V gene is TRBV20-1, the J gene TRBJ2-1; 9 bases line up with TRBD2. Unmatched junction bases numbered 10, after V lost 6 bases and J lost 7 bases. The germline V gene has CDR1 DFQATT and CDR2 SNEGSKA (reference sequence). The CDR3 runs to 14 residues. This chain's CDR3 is CSAPPAGGVNEQFF. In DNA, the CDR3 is TGCAGTGCCCCCCCAGCGGGAGGAGTTAATGAGCAGTTCTTC.

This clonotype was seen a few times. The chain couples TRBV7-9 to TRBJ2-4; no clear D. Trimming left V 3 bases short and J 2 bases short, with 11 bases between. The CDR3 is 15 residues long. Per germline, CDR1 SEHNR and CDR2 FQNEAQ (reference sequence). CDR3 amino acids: CASSFGSRPKNIQYF. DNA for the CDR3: TGTGCCAGCAGCTTCGGCTCGAGGCCCAAAAACATTCAGTACTTC.

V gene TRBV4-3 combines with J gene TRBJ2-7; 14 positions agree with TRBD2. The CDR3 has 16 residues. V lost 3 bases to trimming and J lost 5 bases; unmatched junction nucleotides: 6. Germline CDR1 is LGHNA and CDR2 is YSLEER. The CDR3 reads CASSHGTSGSPHEQYF. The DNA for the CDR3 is TGCGCCAGCAGCCACGGGACTAGCGGGAGCCCCCACGAGCAGTACTTC.

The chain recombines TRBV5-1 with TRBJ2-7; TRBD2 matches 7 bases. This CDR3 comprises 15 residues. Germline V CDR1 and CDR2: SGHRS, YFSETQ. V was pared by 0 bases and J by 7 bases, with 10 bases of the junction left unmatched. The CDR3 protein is CASSLDASGLGEQYF. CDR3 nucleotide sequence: TGCGCCAGCAGCTTGGACGCCTCCGGACTAGGGGAGCAGTACTTC.

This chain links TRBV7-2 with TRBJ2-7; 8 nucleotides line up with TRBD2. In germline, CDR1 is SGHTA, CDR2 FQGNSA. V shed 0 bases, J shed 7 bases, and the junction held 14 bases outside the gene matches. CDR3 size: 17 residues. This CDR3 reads CASSLARGKAGAGEQYF. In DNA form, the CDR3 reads TGTGCCAGCAGCTTAGCCCGGGGGAAAGCGGGAGCGGGTGAGCAGTACTTC.

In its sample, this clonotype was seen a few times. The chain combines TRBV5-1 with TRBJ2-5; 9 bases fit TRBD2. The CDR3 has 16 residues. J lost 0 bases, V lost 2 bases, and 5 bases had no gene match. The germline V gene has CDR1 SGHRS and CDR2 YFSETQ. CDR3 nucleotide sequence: TGCGCCAGCAGCTTTGCGGGACTAGCCGACCAAGAGACCCAGTACTTC. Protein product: CASSFAGLADQETQYF. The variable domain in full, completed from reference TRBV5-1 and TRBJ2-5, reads KAGVTQTPRYLIKTRGQQVTLSCSPISGHRSVSWYQQTPGQGLQFLFEYFSETQRNKGNFPGRFSGRQFSNSRSEMNVSTLELGDSALYLCASSFAGLADQETQYFGPGTRLLVL.

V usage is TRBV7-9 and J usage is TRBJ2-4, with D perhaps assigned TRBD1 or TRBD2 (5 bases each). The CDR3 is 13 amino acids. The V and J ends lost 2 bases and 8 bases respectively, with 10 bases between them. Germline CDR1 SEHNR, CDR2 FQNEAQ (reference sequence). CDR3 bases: TGTGCCAGCAGCTTACTCCAGGGAGACATTCAGTACTTC. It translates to CASSLLQGDIQYF.

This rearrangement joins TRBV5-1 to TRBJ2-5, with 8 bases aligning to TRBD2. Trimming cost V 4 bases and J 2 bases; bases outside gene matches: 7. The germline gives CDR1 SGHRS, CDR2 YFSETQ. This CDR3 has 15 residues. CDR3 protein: CASSPTSGQQETQYF. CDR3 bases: TGCGCCAGCAGCCCAACTAGCGGTCAGCAAGAGACCCAGTACTTC.

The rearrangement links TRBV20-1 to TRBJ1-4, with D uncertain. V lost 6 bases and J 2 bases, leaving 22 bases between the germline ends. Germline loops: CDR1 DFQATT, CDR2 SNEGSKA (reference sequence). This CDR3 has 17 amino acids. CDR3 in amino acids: CSAVSLGEEGTNEKLFF. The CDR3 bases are TGCAGTGCCGTCTCACTTGGGGAAGAAGGCACTAATGAAAAACTGTTTTTT.

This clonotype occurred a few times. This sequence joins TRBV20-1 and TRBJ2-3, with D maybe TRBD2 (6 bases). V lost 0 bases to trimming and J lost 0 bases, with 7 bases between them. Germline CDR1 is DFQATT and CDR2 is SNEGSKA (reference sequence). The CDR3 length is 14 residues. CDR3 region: CSARESGSTDTQYF. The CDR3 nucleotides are TGCAGTGCTAGAGAGAGCGGGAGCACAGATACGCAGTATTTT.

CDR3 region: CASSHPTPGSPTGELFF. The CDR3 DNA follows: TGTGCCAGCAGCCACCCGACCCCGGGGAGTCCGACCGGGGAGCTGTTTTTT. The chain links TRBV6-1 to TRBJ2-2; tentatively, D is TRBD2 (5 bases). V gave up 6 bases and J gave up 5 bases, with 22 bases separating them. CDR1 and CDR2 from the germline V gene are MNHNS and SASEGT. The CDR3 is made up of 17 amino acids.

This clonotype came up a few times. The DNA for the CDR3 is TGCAGCGTTGAGGCGGGACTAGGTGAAAAACTGTTTTTT. As protein: CSVEAGLGEKLFF. This chain links TRBV29-1 with TRBJ1-4, with D perhaps TRBD1 (5 bases). Looked up from germline, CDR1 is SQVTM and CDR2 is ANQGSEA. The CDR3 loop spans 13 amino acids. Trimming pared 3 bases from V and 7 bases from J, leaving 12 bases between.

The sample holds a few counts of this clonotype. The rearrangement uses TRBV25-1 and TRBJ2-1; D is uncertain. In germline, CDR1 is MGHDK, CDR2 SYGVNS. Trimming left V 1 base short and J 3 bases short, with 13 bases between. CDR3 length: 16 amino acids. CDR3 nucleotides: TGTGCCAGCAGTGAATTAAGGGCAGAAAACTACAATGAGCAGTTCTTC. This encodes CASSELRAENYNEQFF.

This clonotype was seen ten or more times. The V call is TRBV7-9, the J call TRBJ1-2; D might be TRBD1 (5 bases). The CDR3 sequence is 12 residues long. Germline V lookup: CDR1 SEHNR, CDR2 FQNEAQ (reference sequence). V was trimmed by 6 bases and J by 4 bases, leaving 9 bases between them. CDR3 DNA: TGTGCCAGCAGTCCCGGGGCCTATGGCTACACCTTC. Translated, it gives CASSPGAYGYTF.